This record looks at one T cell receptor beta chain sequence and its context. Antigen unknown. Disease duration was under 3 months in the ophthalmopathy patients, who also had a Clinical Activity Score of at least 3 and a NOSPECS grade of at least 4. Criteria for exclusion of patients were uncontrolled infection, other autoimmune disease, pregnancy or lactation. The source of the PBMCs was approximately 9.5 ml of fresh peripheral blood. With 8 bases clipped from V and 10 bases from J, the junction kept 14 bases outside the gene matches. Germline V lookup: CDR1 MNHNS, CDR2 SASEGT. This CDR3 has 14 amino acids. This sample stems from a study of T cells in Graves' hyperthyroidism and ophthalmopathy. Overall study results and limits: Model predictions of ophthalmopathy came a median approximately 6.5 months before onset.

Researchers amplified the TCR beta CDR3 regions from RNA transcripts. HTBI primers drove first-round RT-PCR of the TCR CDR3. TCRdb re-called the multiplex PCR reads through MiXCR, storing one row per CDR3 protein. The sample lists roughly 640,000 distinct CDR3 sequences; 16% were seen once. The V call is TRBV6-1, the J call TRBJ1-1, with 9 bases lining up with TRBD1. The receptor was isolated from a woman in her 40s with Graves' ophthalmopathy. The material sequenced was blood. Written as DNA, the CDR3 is TGTGCCAGCCGTTTTGGGGACAGGGTGGTTGGAGCTTTCTTT. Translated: CASRFGDRVVGAFF.